Shown below are 5 T cell receptor beta chains from a single sample sequenced in a study of cytomegalovirus exposure and HLA in healthy donors (dated by TCRdb to 2016 to 2017). Libraries were made using the immunoSEQ multiplex PCR assay. The multiplex PCR relied on a mix of 60 forward primers for TCR Vbeta segments and 13 reverse primers for TCR Jbeta segments. As stored in TCRdb, this immuneACCESS dataset retains in-frame rearrangements with V and J assigned. A fraction of the clones does not appear; measured against another copy, unresolved V genes explain less than half of the discrepancy, and the remainder lacks a known reason. For this sample there are roughly 58,000 clones; roughly 80% appear just once. Around 3.9% of the sample comes from the top ten. Sequencing was done on a sample of PBMCs. Source of these receptors: a woman aged 40 to 50 in good health and CMV-seronegative.

The gene calls are TRBV27 and TRBJ2-3; the D is unclear. The CDR3 extends over 14 amino acids. V lost 3 bases to trimming and J lost 0 bases, with 7 bases between them. CDR1 and CDR2 from the germline V gene are MNHEY and SMNVEV (reference sequence). CDR3 bases: TGTGCCAGCAGTTTTGAGACTAGCACAGATACGCAGTATTTT. Protein product: CASSFETSTDTQYF.

This rearrangement joins TRBV28 to TRBJ1-5, with 8 bases aligning to TRBD1. Germline values: CDR1 MDHEN, CDR2 SYDVKM. The CDR3 is 14 amino acids. The V and J ends lost 5 bases and 9 bases, in that order; junction bases with no gene match: 9. The CDR3 DNA reads as TGTGCCAGCAGTCTTCTGACAGGGGTCGGGCCCCAGCATTTT. It specifies CASSLLTGVGPQHF.

The sample holds a few counts of this clone. V usage is TRBV9 and J usage is TRBJ1-2, with 8 bases that match TRBD1. The ends lost 0 bases at V and 7 bases at J; junction bases unmatched: 8. The V gene's germline CDR1 is SGDLS and CDR2 YYNGEE. The CDR3 contains 15 residues. Here the CDR3 DNA reads TGTGCCAGCAGCGTAGGCGGACAGGGAGCAGTTGGCTACACCTTC. Protein: CASSVGGQGAVGYTF.

V gene TRBV30 combines with J gene TRBJ2-2; D may be TRBD2 (6 bases). This CDR3 contains 15 residues. Trimming stripped 4 bases from V and 6 bases from J, with 18 bases between. Germline-derived CDR1 and CDR2 are GTSNPN and SVGIG (reference sequence). Here the CDR3 DNA reads TGTGCCTGGACCTTCGACGGGAGTCTCTCCGGGGAGCTGTTTTTT. The encoded protein is CAWTFDGSLSGELFF.

The genes are TRBV2 and TRBJ1-3; D ambiguous. CDR3 length: 15 amino acids. Trimming took off 5 bases at V and 0 bases at J, with 11 bases between the two ends. CDR1 and CDR2 (germline): SNHLY, FYNNEI. DNA for the CDR3: TGTGCCAGCAGTCCTACTGTAAGCTCTGGAAACACCATATATTTT. It specifies CASSPTVSSGNTIYF.